The T cell receptor beta chain under discussion was sequenced for a study of OX40 agonist ivuxolimab in advanced cancers. Regarding the complete study: The costimulatory receptor OX40 (CD134) was targeted by ivuxolimab, a fully human IgG2 agonistic monoclonal antibody. Intravenous ivuxolimab was administered to patients every 2 weeks at six dose levels: 0.01, 0.1, 0.3, 1.5, 3 and 10 mg/kg. Among the approximately 54 dose-escalation patients, approximately 20 had hepatocellular carcinoma, around 15 melanoma, 9 renal cell carcinoma and 9 head and neck cancer. A male proportion of about 79% and a mean age of 60 years, ranging from 23 to 79, were recorded for the dose-escalation cohort. Prior anti-PD-1, anti-PD-L1 or anti-CTLA-4 therapy was permitted, and checkpoint inhibitors had been received by about 37% of dose-escalation patients. Partial responses were achieved by three dose-escalation patients, of whom one had hepatocellular carcinoma and two had cutaneous melanoma. Peripheral TCRbeta sequencing aimed to test whether ivuxolimab altered TCR sequence diversity and caused clonal T-cell expansion. The paper describes the monotherapy dose-escalation part (N of about 52 patients) of the phase I trial of ivuxolimab.

Worth noting for this clone: The antigen it recognizes is unknown. No much larger clone is present one base from it, and per-base qualities are unavailable.

The trial excluded patients who had a history of autoimmune disease or who were on systemic immunosuppression. Peripheral blood for TCR sequencing was collected from all dose cohorts at baseline, on cycle 4 day 1, and on cycle 7 day 1. Samples were obtained from an open-label, multicenter, first-in-human phase I dose-escalation trial of ivuxolimab. The trial enrolled adults with locally advanced or metastatic head and neck squamous cell, hepatocellular, melanoma or renal cell carcinoma. Before TCR sequencing, CD4+ T cells and CD8+ T cells were sorted from peripheral blood as separate populations. Genomic DNA was extracted from sorted cells for sequencing of the TCRbeta CDR3 region. The immunoSEQ Assay was used to sequence the TCRbeta CDR3 regions. Entries here come from immuneACCESS through TCRdb and include only in-frame sequences with V and J called. Some clones fail to appear in such tables; in the studies checked, an unresolved V gene covers under half of the shortfall, and the cause of the remainder is unknown. Counted in this sample were over 15,000 clones; 72% of them appeared once. The top ten hold about 24% of the sample.

The CDR3 runs 19 residues from the cysteine to the phenylalanine. Only the CDR3 DNA is retained, 57 bases long and in frame from the first base. Per the germline V gene (reference sequence), SGHAT is the CDR1 and FQDESV is the CDR2. After removal of 2 bases from V and 5 bases from J, the junction retains 20 bases not matched to a gene. Here is what the overall study found, with its caveats: The antigen specificity of the peripheral T cells that underwent clonal expansion was not determined. In partial responders in the 0.1-3.0 mg/kg groups, normalized peripheral clonal expansion was found to be among the lowest, especially among CD8+ T cells. After ivuxolimab, expanded clones were on average more numerous among CD8+ T cells than among CD4+ T cells. At doses of 0.1 to 3.0 mg/kg, clonal expansion of both CD4+ and CD8+ T cells in blood was seen between baseline and week 6. Low levels of normalized T-cell clonal expansion were also seen in some patients who did not respond.

The sequence links TRBV11-1 to TRBJ1-1, with 7 bases matching TRBD1. The clonotype was recovered from an adult with an advanced solid tumor such as melanoma, head and neck, liver or kidney cancer. The sequencing here drew on CD4+ or CD8+ T cells sorted from blood, taken in a trial of the OX40 agonist ivuxolimab. In nucleotide form, the sequence is TGTGCCAGCAGCTTATTGGGGGCCGTAACAGGGGTTAAGTTGACTGAAGCTTTCTTT. This is translated as CASSLLGAVTGVKLTEAFF.